This TCR beta chain was obtained from a study of blood T cell repertoires in COVID-19. Everyone who took part was 18 to 89 years old, and they came from roughly 25 US areas. The recovered donors of Cohort 3 showed two negative PCRs, clearance, or symptom resolution. The ends lost 0 bases at V and 3 bases at J; junction bases unmatched: 3. CDR1 is MNHEY and CDR2 is SVGAGI in the germline V gene. This CDR3 is 15 amino acids long. Per the original data handling: Nucleated cell counts were estimated from reference gene primer amplification. Data came from immunoSEQ multiplex PCR; TCRdb stores just in-frame clones and leaves some out. V and J calls and clone size are given by that table; D and trimming were obtained from the DNA. In the table there are under 300,000 clones, less than 90% of which are singletons.

V gene TRBV6-5 combines with J gene TRBJ2-7, with TRBD2 matching over 9 bases. This receptor was identified in a woman between 45 and 60 years old who had recovered from COVID-19. Material for sequencing was PBMCs or T cells enriched from blood (not recorded which). CDR3 sequence (DNA): TGTGCCAGCAGTTACTCCGGAGCGGGAGGCTACGAGCAGTACTTC. This codes for CASSYSGAGGYEQYF.